The source of this T cell receptor (beta chain) is a study of shared clonotypes between healthy human individuals. About the study: For every donor, three CD4 naive, three CD4 memory, two CD8 naive and one CD8 memory plates were used.

Broader study findings: Non-shared clonotypes had lower generation probabilities than clonotypes shared by all four sorted-subset donors.

CD45RO-negative cells were positively selected for CCR7, leaving out terminally differentiated effector memory CD45RA+ cells. As regards this clone: No antigen is known for it.

Assay used: immunoSEQ multiplex PCR; TCRdb lists only in-frame clones, some missing. The table has around 2.1 million clones, 93% seen once. CDR3 length: 17 amino acids. CDR1 and CDR2 from the germline V gene are SNHLY and FYNNEI. V lost 2 bases, J lost 1 base, and 7 bases stayed unmatched. The origin of this receptor is a man aged 18 to 30 in good health. Some clones in this sample may be carry-over from other donors' samples. The rearrangement joins TRBV2 to TRBJ2-7; TRBD1 agrees at 11 bases. Source material: naive CD8+ T cells from PBMCs. CDR3 sequence: CASSEWTGGRESYEQYF. DNA of the CDR3: TGTGCCAGCAGTGAATGGACAGGGGGCAGGGAATCCTACGAGCAGTACTTC.